A selection of T cell receptor beta chains follows, all from one sample in a study of blood T cell repertoires in COVID-19. The method was immunoSEQ multiplex PCR; TCRdb's version includes in-frame clones alone and lacks a portion of them. The sample has approximately 50,000 clones; approximately 84% are singletons. What was sequenced was peripheral blood. These receptors were obtained from a man aged 65-85 years with active COVID-19. The CDR3 runs from the conserved cysteine through the conserved F or W. Clone size is stated in some rows and not others, as once, few, many or a class when expanded.

>TRBV6-5|.
CASNGGSGNTIYF
>TRBV6-2/TRBV6-3|.
CASSSGGQGIYEQYF
>TRBV6-5|.
CASTDRGRGNTEAFF
>TRBV7-2|.
CASSKTSGSSENIQYF
>TRBV9|few
CASSVSAGINNEKLFF
>TRBV5-1|.
CASSLQEGVNSPLHF
>TRBV4-3|once
CASSQDPGTSGLNNEQFF
>TRBV11-2|once
CASSPNAGLGDEQFF
>TRBV27|.
CASSQTTGYEQYF
>TRBV28|.
CASRPGLAGVEQFF
>TRBV9|.
CASSVPPEGGEQYF
>TRBV7-2|.
CASSFGIITVTEAFF
>TRBV19|few
CASRTGRVNEKLFF
>TRBV4-2|few
CASSQDSRNEKLFF
>TRBV18|.
CASSPAGDYGYTF
>TRBV28|.
CASSSPGEGWAAEAFF
>TRBV5-4|.
CASSPGTSRSDTQYF
>TRBV6-5|.
CASTRDRGENEKLFF
>TRBV4-1|few
CASRLLAATGELFF
>TRBV11-3|.
CASSLGGQGVYNEQFF
>TRBV5-6|.
CASSLWTGGLTEAFF
>TRBV7-7|.
CASSPRLAGVPGELFF
>TRBV7-9|few
CASSLSQGYNQPQHF
>TRBV15|.
CATRSDPPAENYEQYF
>TRBV15|.
CATSLDYSGANVLTF
>TRBV5-4|.
CASSSRLAGGPDTQYF
>TRBV24-1|.
CATSDRQGVAFF
>TRBV25-1|.
CASSDRQPSTGELFF
>TRBV5-1|.
CASSSLAGSYNEQFF
>TRBV7-2|.
CASSSPRGQVSNEQFF
>TRBV24-1|.
CATVSDRDTEAFF
>TRBV2|.
CASSETGGYGNTIYF
>TRBV7-2|.
CASSLAGSGRAWGQYF
>TRBV5-4|once
CASSLVGAGTEAFF
>TRBV18|.
CASSPTAQGSEQYF
>TRBV7-6|once
CASSPPGLAGVRDTQYF
>TRBV7-8|.
CASRRGGKGPSDEQFF
>TRBV4-1|many
CASSHPGTSGIEQYF
>TRBV28|once
CASSFGGFGFGPQHF
>TRBV7-2|.
CASSPGGTNEQFF
>TRBV2|once
CATVSLSLHF
>TRBV5-6|.
CASSSGYRMSSGEQYF
>TRBV4-2|few
CASSPGATGELFF
>TRBV2|.
CASSEAGQGGGYTF
>TRBV6-5|.
CASSYGHMNTEAFF
>TRBV30|once
CAWGKIRGRGETQYF
>TRBV7-6|.
CASSTGTSGGPGELFF
>TRBV5-1|.
CASSFSGTDTQYF
>TRBV28|.
CASTSPEGRGNTIYF
>TRBV19|.
CASEGPYEQYF
>TRBV3-1/TRBV3-2|.
CASSQVKNGANVLTF
>TRBV18|.
CATTGQANTEAFF
>TRBV24-1|.
CATSDSIPGGRGNTIYF
>TRBV18|.
CASSRPTTGGVGYTF
>TRBV9|.
CASSGSSGRVRADTQYF
>TRBV5-5|.
CASSHPGLAGVNYEQYF
>TRBV6-1|.
CASSEGTGIISPLHF
>TRBV27|.
CASSGGTEAFF
>TRBV11-2|.
CASSPRLAGAFYNEQFF
>TRBV7-2|.
CASSLGGANTGELFF